One TCR beta chain is described in this entry. Its antigen is still unknown. The data originate from a study of shared clonotypes between healthy human individuals. General study points: Memory subsets generally showed lower estimated richness than naive subsets.

Repertoires were generated with immunoSEQ multiplex PCR, while TCRdb's copy carries only in-frame clones and drops some. Among approximately 1.1 million clones, approximately 80% were seen once, and the ten largest hold around 0.47%. This receptor was taken from a man between 18 and 35 years old in good health. Some clones in this sample may be carry-over from other donors' samples. Sequencing was performed on memory CD4+ T cells from PBMCs. Subset reported: CD45RA-negative fraction.

CDR3 nucleotides: TGTGCCAGTAGTTTTGAGCCCGGGGCCAACGTCCTGACTTTC. This sequence encodes CASSFEPGANVLTF. The V gene is TRBV19, the J gene TRBJ2-6, with D unclear. Germline CDR1 is LNHDA and CDR2 is SQIVND (reference sequence). CDR3 length: 14 residues. The V end was cut by 5 bases, the J end by 4 bases, with 9 bases between.